This TCR beta chain stems from a study of brain T cells in children with intractable seizures. Study-level results: Clones missing pre-surgery may reflect undersampling of that blood sample.

Only cases whose brain tissue showed the highest T cell transcript signatures were sequenced. Patients received at least one anti-epileptic drug before surgery. TCRdb keeps only in-frame clones here, not all; method: immunoSEQ multiplex PCR. The table lists approximately 44,000 clones, around nine tenths of them singletons, with roughly 6.3% in the top ten. Details on this clone: The antigen is not known.

Material: peripheral blood, obtained at surgery. The TCR comes from a girl aged 2 to 9 with tuberous sclerosis and intractable seizures.

CDR3 region: CASSTTEARNTIYF. Written as DNA, the CDR3 is TGTGCCAGCAGCACTACGGAGGCCCGAAACACCATATATTTT. This chain joins TRBV21-1 and TRBJ1-3. TRBV21-1 is listed as a pseudogene. The CDR3 loop spans 14 amino acids.